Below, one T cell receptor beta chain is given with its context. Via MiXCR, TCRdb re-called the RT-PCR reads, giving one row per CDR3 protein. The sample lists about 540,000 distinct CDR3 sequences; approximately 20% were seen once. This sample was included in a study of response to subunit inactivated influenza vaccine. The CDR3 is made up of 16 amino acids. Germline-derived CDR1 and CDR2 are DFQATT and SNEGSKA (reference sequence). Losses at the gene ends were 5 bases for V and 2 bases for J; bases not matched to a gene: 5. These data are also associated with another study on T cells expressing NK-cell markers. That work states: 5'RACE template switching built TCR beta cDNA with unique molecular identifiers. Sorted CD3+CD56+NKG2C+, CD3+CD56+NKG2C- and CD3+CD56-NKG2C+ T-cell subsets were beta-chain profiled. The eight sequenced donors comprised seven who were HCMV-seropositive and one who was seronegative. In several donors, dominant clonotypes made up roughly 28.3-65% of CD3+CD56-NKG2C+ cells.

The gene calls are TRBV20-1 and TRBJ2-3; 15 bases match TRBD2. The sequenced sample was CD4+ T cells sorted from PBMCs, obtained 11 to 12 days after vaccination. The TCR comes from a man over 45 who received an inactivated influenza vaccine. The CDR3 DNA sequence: TGCAGTGCTCCGGGACTAGCGGGGGGACTCACAGATACGCAGTATTTT. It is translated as CSAPGLAGGLTDTQYF.